The source of this T cell receptor (beta chain) is a study of T cells in Graves' hyperthyroidism and ophthalmopathy. This clonotype showed up just a few times. Amplified TCR beta CDR3 regions derived from RNA transcripts. Initially, a first-round RT-PCR of the TCR CDR3 employed the HTBI primer set. MiXCR, run by TCRdb on the multiplex PCR reads, gives a single entry per CDR3 protein. Of hundreds of thousands of distinct CDR3 sequences in the sample, 45% were seen once. The V gene's germline CDR1 is SQVTM and CDR2 ANQGSEA. The CDR3 consists of 13 residues. Trimming cost V 6 bases and J 11 bases, with 22 bases left between them.

Sequenced sample: peripheral blood or thyroid tissue (not recorded which). This sequence joins TRBV29-1 and TRBJ1-1; the D is unclear. The source of this sequence is an adult man with Graves' disease, either hyperthyroidism or ophthalmopathy (not recorded which). CDR3 DNA: TGCAGCGTCGCCCCCCCGCAGTCCTCTAGGGCTTTCTTT. Protein product: CSVAPPQSSRAFF.